Listed below are T cell receptor beta chains from one sample, sequenced in a study of blood T cell repertoires in COVID-19. TCRdb's table, derived via immunoSEQ multiplex PCR, lists solely in-frame clones and lacks some. Of 150,000 to 200,000 clones listed, about four fifths are singletons. The sequenced material came from peripheral blood. Receptors originate from a man in his sixties with acute or convalescent COVID-19. CDR3s include the opening cysteine and the closing phenylalanine or tryptophan. Each record gives: J gene, V gene, D gene, clone size, CDR3 DNA, CDR3 protein. D genes are given only for firm matches. Clone size is shown for a subset of rows, as once, few, many or a class of expanded clone.

TRBJ2-1,TRBV2,TRBD2,-,TGTGCCAGCAAGATTGGACTAGCGGGGGGTCTAAGGAGTTACAATGAGCAGTTCTTC,CASKIGLAGGLRSYNEQFF
TRBJ2-5,TRBV11-2,TRBD2,-,TGTGCCAGCAGCCCCGAGCCGGGACTACGGGTAACCCAGTACTTC,CASSPEPGLRVTQYF
TRBJ1-5,TRBV28,TRBD1,-,TGTGCCAGCAGCTCCGGGACAGGGGGCTCTCAGCCCCAGCATTTT,CASSSGTGGSQPQHF
TRBJ1-3,TRBV6-1,-,-,TGTGCCAGCAGTGAACCGTTACGGACAGGAAACACCATATATTTT,CASSEPLRTGNTIYF
TRBJ1-2,TRBV19,-,-,TGTGCCAGTAGTAACTACAGGGACGGCTACACCTTC,CASSNYRDGYTF
TRBJ2-3,TRBV6-5,TRBD1,-,TGTGCCAGCGCGGTGGCAGGACAGGGGCCAGATACGCAGTATTTT,CASAVAGQGPDTQYF
TRBJ2-7,TRBV12-3/TRBV12-4,-,-,TGTGCCAGCAGCTATGGGACATCCTACGAGCAGTACTTC,CASSYGTSYEQYF
TRBJ1-5,TRBV6-5,-,-,TGTGCCAGCAGTCCTCAGGGTATTTGGAATCAGCCCCAGCATTTT,CASSPQGIWNQPQHF
TRBJ1-2,TRBV19,TRBD1,few,TGTGCCAGTAGTCTTTCTACAGGGGGCGACTATGGCTACACCTTC,CASSLSTGGDYGYTF
TRBJ2-1,TRBV27,TRBD2,few,TGTGCCAGCAGGACTAGCGGTAGCTCCTACAATGAGCAGTTCTTC,CASRTSGSSYNEQFF
TRBJ1-2,TRBV9,-,once,TGTGCCAGCAGCGGAGGTAGGGGTTCCTATGGCTACACCTTC,CASSGGRGSYGYTF
TRBJ2-3,TRBV7-2,-,few,TGTGCCAGCAGCTTAGGAGGCACAGATACGCAGTATTTT,CASSLGGTDTQYF
TRBJ2-5,TRBV7-8,TRBD2,-,TGTGCCAGCAGCTCAGCACTAGCGGGAGTTGAGGAGACCCAGTACTTC,CASSSALAGVEETQYF
TRBJ2-1,TRBV13,-,-,TGTGCCAGCAGCTTATCGGGACACACTTATCGTGAGCAGTTCTTC,CASSLSGHTYREQFF
TRBJ2-7,TRBV6-6,-,-,TGTGCCAGCAGTTACGAGGGAAGAGGGCGCGAGCAGTACTTC,CASSYEGRGREQYF
TRBJ1-6,TRBV3-1/TRBV3-2,TRBD1,-,TGTGCCAGCAGCCCCTCGGGACAGATTAATTCACCCCTCCACTTT,CASSPSGQINSPLHF
TRBJ2-1,TRBV3-1/TRBV3-2,TRBD2,-,TGTGCCAGCAGCCAGGGACTAGCGAGGCTCTTC,CASSQGLARLF
TRBJ1-4,TRBV5-1,-,-,TGCGCCAGCAGCCGGGGACAACTTAATGAAAAACTGTTTTTT,CASSRGQLNEKLFF
TRBJ1-1,TRBV5-1,-,-,TGCGCCAGCAGCTTGGCTGTGACAGCCGAAGTGAACACTGAAGCTTTCTTT,CASSLAVTAEVNTEAFF
TRBJ2-3,TRBV9,TRBD2,-,TGTGCCAGCAGCGCTTACAGCGGGGGCACAGATACGCAGTATTTT,CASSAYSGGTDTQYF
TRBJ2-2,TRBV9,TRBD2,-,TGTGCCAGCAGCGTAGAGGCGGGAGGCCCGAACACCGGGGAGCTGTTTTTT,CASSVEAGGPNTGELFF
TRBJ1-4,TRBV11-2,TRBD1,-,TGTGCCAGCAGCGAAGGACAGGGGAAGTATGAAAAACTGTTTTTT,CASSEGQGKYEKLFF
TRBJ1-2,TRBV5-5,-,-,TGTGCCAGCAGCTTGGCGACCGGGACACCTTATGGCTACACCTTC,CASSLATGTPYGYTF
TRBJ2-3,TRBV7-3,TRBD2,-,TGTGCCAGCAGCTCAGGACTAGCGGGCAACACAGATACGCAGTATTTT,CASSSGLAGNTDTQYF
TRBJ1-1,TRBV2,-,-,TGTGCCAGTTACAGGGAGAACACTGAAGCTTTCTTT,CASYRENTEAFF
TRBJ2-1,TRBV4-1,TRBD1,-,TGCGCCAGCAGCCCGACGCCCGACAGGGCGGACTACAATGAGCAGTTCTTC,CASSPTPDRADYNEQFF
TRBJ2-2,TRBV4-3,-,few,TGCGCCAGCAGCCAAGATTTTAGTCATAACACCGGGGAGCTGTTTTTT,CASSQDFSHNTGELFF
TRBJ1-5,TRBV21-1,-,once,TGTGCCAGCAGCGGAGCAGGTATTTGGGAGGCGTTGGATCAGCCCCAGCATTTT,CASSGAGIWEALDQPQHF
TRBJ1-1,TRBV19,TRBD1,-,TGTGCCAGTCGGCGGGGACAGATGAACACTGAAGCTTTCTTT,CASRRGQMNTEAFF
TRBJ2-3,TRBV3-1/TRBV3-2,TRBD1,-,TGTGCCAGCAGCCTGGGACAGTCCTCGTGGAGTACGCAGTATTTT,CASSLGQSSWSTQYF
TRBJ1-2,TRBV9,-,-,TGTGCCAGCAGCGCCCAGGGCCGCCAGGTGATCTACACCTTC,CASSAQGRQVIYTF